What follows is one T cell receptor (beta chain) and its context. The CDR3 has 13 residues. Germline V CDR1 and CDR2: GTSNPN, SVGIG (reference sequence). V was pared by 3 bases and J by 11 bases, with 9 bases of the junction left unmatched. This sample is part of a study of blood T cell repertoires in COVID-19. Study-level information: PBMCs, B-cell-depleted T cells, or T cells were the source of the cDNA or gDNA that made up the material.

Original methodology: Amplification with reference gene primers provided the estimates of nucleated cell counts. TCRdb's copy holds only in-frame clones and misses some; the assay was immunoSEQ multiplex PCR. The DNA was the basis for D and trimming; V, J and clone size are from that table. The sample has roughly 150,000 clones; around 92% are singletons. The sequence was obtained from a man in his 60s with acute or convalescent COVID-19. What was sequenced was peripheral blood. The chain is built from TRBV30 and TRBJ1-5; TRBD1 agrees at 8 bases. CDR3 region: CAWSGTGRLAQHF. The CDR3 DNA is TGTGCCTGGAGCGGGACAGGCCGTTTGGCCCAGCATTTT.